This T cell receptor (beta chain) was recorded in a study of Graves' ophthalmopathy and Graves' hyperthyroidism. Researchers took RNA transcripts and amplified TCR beta CDR3 regions from them. Second-round multiplex PCR came after a first-round RT-PCR that employed HTBI primers. In TCRdb, the multiplex PCR reads were re-called with MiXCR into one record per CDR3 protein. There are 200,000 to 250,000 distinct CDR3 sequences in the sample; under 25% occur only once, and 35% to 55% lies in the top ten. In the case of this clonotype: Its antigen is undetermined.

This CDR3 has 12 amino acids. V was shortened by 3 bases and J by 7 bases, with 9 bases between the two germline ends. If patients had other autoimmune diseases, uncontrolled infections, pregnancy or lactation, they were excluded. The diagnostic workup employed clinical symptoms, serum thyroxine, TRAb, thyroid ultrasound and orbital computed tomography. PBMCs were obtained from about 9.4 ml of fresh peripheral blood. Broader study findings: Separation of ophthalmopathy from stable hyperthyroidism was achieved by a 13-signature model, at roughly 90% sensitivity and roughly 80% specificity.

Material for sequencing was peripheral blood. The receptor's source is a woman aged 50 to 65 with Graves' ophthalmopathy. The chain carries TRBV12-3 or TRBV12-4 and TRBJ1-1; D gene unclear. For the CDR3, the DNA is TGTGCCAGCAGTTTCTGGGGAATTGAAGCTTTCTTT. It yields the protein CASSFWGIEAFF.